The 18 T cell receptor beta chains given below trace back to one sample, sequenced in a study of post-analysis software for immune sequencing data. Points from the study as a whole: Five or six TRBV segments, including TRBV5-6, TRBV5-1 and TRBV20-1, were more frequent in patients than controls.

Built from TCR beta cDNA, the libraries had unique molecular identifiers in them. Each CDR3 protein is one row after TCRdb ran MiXCR on the PCR reads. The sample lists roughly 410,000 distinct CDR3 sequences; around 33% were seen once. Which antigens these TCRs recognize remains unknown. Sequenced: blood. These receptors were collected from a girl aged 5-17 years with multiple sclerosis.

This sequence joins TRBV15 and TRBJ2-7; D is uncertain. Germline values: CDR1 LNHNV, CDR2 YYDKDF (reference sequence). Trimming took 0 bases from V and 1 from J, leaving 4 bases between them. CDR3 length: 13 amino acids. CDR3 protein: CATSRDRSYEQYF. CDR3 DNA: TGTGCCACCAGCAGAGACCGATCCTACGAGCAGTACTTC.

The V call is TRBV12-3 or TRBV12-4, the J call TRBJ2-3; a possible D gene is TRBD1 (6 bases). The CDR3 runs 14 residues. V was cut by 6 bases and J by 3 bases, with 13 bases left in between. The CDR3 loop is CASSRTAPTDTQYF. As DNA, the CDR3 is TGTGCCAGCAGCAGGACAGCTCCTACAGATACGCAGTATTTT.

This clonotype has a handful of counts. This chain connects TRBV11-2 to TRBJ2-4; TRBD1 agrees at 9 bases. The V gene's germline CDR1 is SGHAT and CDR2 FQNNGV. The CDR3 runs to 16 residues. Trimming at V came to 4 bases and at J to 8 bases, leaving 12 bases not matched to a gene. The CDR3 reads CASSSNDRGAGYIQYF. CDR3 DNA sequence: TGTGCCAGCAGCTCAAACGACAGGGGGGCGGGATACATTCAGTACTTC.

This clonotype showed up many times. The genes are TRBV27 and TRBJ1-5; perhaps TRBD1 as D (6 bases). CDR1 MNHEY and CDR2 SMNVEV come from the germline V gene (reference sequence). Trimming pared 6 bases from V and 7 bases from J, leaving 19 bases between. CDR3 length: 15 amino acids. The CDR3 region is CASRPQGGLGQPQHF. Written as DNA, the CDR3 is TGTGCCAGCAGACCCCAAGGGGGGCTCGGGCAGCCCCAGCATTTT.

This clonotype was picked up a small number of times. The J gene is TRBJ1-1, the V gene TRBV4-1, with D unresolved. Trimming removed 2 bases from V and 2 bases from J, with 9 bases in between. The V gene's germline CDR1 is MGHRA and CDR2 YSYEKL. CDR3 length: 14 amino acids. CDR3 DNA sequence: TGCGCCAGCAGCCAACCCGGGATCAACACTGAAGCTTTCTTT. Residues: CASSQPGINTEAFF.

J is TRBJ2-1 and V is TRBV15; D gene ambiguous. The CDR3 has 13 residues. Germline assignment: CDR1 LNHNV and CDR2 YYDKDF (reference sequence). V was pared by 0 bases and J by 7 bases, with 7 bases between. The CDR3 protein is CATSREGRNEQFF. CDR3 bases: TGTGCCACCAGCAGAGAAGGACGTAATGAGCAGTTCTTC.

J is TRBJ1-6 and V is TRBV11-2; perhaps TRBD1 as D (6 bases). CDR3 length: 15 amino acids. With 4 bases removed from V and 6 bases from J, the gap between germline ends came to 13 bases. Germline lookup yields CDR1 SGHAT and CDR2 FQNNGV. For the CDR3, the DNA is TGTGCCAGCAGCTCTTTAGACAGGAGTAATTCACCCCTCCACTTT. Its translation is CASSSLDRSNSPLHF. Looking up the rest from reference TRBV11-2 and TRBJ1-6 gives the full variable domain: EAGVAQSPRYKIIEKRQSVAFWCNPISGHATLYWYQQILGQGPKLLIQFQNNGVVDDSQLPKDRFSAERLKGVDSTLKIQPAKLEDSAVYLCASSSLDRSNSPLHFGNGTRLTVT.

The chain is built from TRBV7-2 and TRBJ2-2, with 10 bases that match TRBD2. The trim removed 2 bases at V and 13 bases at J, leaving 13 bases unmatched. CDR3 size: 16 residues. Germline values: CDR1 SGHTA, CDR2 FQGNSA. The CDR3: CASSLIIAGGPRALFF. The CDR3 bases are TGTGCCAGCAGCTTAATTATAGCGGGGGGCCCTAGGGCGCTGTTTTTT. Full variable domain (remainder filled in from reference TRBV7-2 and TRBJ2-2): GAGVSQSPSNKVTEKGKDVELRCDPISGHTALYWYRQSLGQGLEFLIYFQGNSAPDKSGLPSDRFSAERTGGSVSTLTIQRTQQEDSAVYLCASSLIIAGGPRALFFGEGSRLTVL.

The chain combines TRBV5-1 with TRBJ2-7; 10 positions match TRBD1. Unmatched junction bases numbered 7, after V lost 9 bases and J lost 1 base. The germline gives CDR1 SGHRS, CDR2 YFSETQ. The CDR3 is 14 amino acids. In nucleotides, the CDR3 is TGCGCCACGTTTGGGACAGGGGAGTCCTACGAGCAGTACTTC. Amino acids: CATFGTGESYEQYF.

The rearrangement links TRBV7-9 to TRBJ2-4, with TRBD2 matching over 9 bases. The J call may not be correct, given that the DNA end is closer to TRBJ2-5. CDR1 and CDR2 from the germline V gene are SEHNR and FQNEAQ (reference sequence). The CDR3 totals 16 residues. The CDR3 DNA reads as TGTGCCAGCAGCTTAGGGGCCAGCGGGGGGAAAGGGACCCAGTACTTC. Protein sequence: CASSLGASGGKGTQYF.

This clonotype was observed a few times. The rearrangement joins TRBV27 to TRBJ2-7; 7 nucleotides line up with TRBD2. Looked up from germline, CDR1 is MNHEY and CDR2 is SMNVEV (reference sequence). The CDR3 length is 13 residues. J gave up 3 bases and V 5 bases, and 4 bases lay outside the gene matches. Written as DNA, the CDR3 is TGTGCCAGCAGTCACGGCGGGAGCTACGAGCAGTACTTC. As protein: CASSHGGSYEQYF.

The chain uses TRBV15 and TRBJ2-7; D not certain. Germline loops: CDR1 LNHNV, CDR2 YYDKDF (reference sequence). Trimming removed 0 bases from V and 6 bases from J, with 15 bases in between. CDR3 length: 15 amino acids. CDR3 bases: TGTGCCACCAGCAGAGAGAAGGGTAATTCGGTCGAGCAGTACTTC. Translated, it gives CATSREKGNSVEQYF.

The rearrangement uses TRBV27 and TRBJ2-5, with D possibly being TRBD1 (6 bases). Germline V gene data show CDR1 as MNHEY and CDR2 as SMNVEV (reference sequence). This CDR3 contains 14 residues. Between the trimmed V and J ends, which lost 6 bases and 11 bases, there was a span of 22 bases. The CDR3 DNA reads as TGTGCCAGCAGCGCGCCACAGGGAGCTAAGGAGCAGTACTTC. Its translation is CASSAPQGAKEQYF.

The chain recombines TRBV10-1 with TRBJ2-2, with D possibly matching TRBD1 (5 bases). The CDR3 is 14 amino acids. V lost 10 bases, J lost 0 bases, and 12 bases lay in between. Germline loops: CDR1 WNHNN, CDR2 SYGVQD (reference sequence). This chain's CDR3 is CAIPGAANTGELFF. The DNA of the CDR3 is TGCGCCATCCCTGGGGCAGCGAACACCGGGGAGCTGTTTTTT.

This sequence joins TRBV7-9 and TRBJ2-7; no definite D call. Germline V gene data show CDR1 as SEHNR and CDR2 as FQNEAQ (reference sequence). V was clipped by 4 bases and J by 7 bases, with 14 bases between them. The CDR3 extends over 13 amino acids. The CDR3 DNA reads as TGTGCCAGCAGCTCCCAACCGAATTGGGAGCAGTACTTC. It is translated as CASSSQPNWEQYF.

This chain joins TRBV3-1 and TRBJ2-6, with TRBD1 matching 9 bases. V was pared by 2 bases and J by 3 bases, with 11 bases of the junction left unmatched. The germline gives CDR1 LGHDT, CDR2 YNNKEL (reference sequence). This CDR3 is 19 amino acids long. The CDR3 loop reads CASSQNRDRAERGANVLTF. The CDR3 DNA reads as TGTGCCAGCAGCCAAAACCGGGACAGGGCTGAACGTGGGGCCAACGTCCTGACTTTC.

The rearrangement links TRBV29-1 to TRBJ2-4; 8 bases map to TRBD1. The germline gives CDR1 SQVTM, CDR2 ANQGSEA. Losses at the gene ends were 5 bases for V and 13 bases for J; bases not matched to a gene: 13. The CDR3 extends over 13 amino acids. CDR3 residues: CSVLTGETREQYF. CDR3 bases: TGCAGCGTTCTGACAGGGGAAACGAGGGAGCAGTACTTC.

This clonotype occurred a few times. V and J are TRBV7-8 and TRBJ2-5; 9 nucleotides align to TRBD2. V shed 4 bases, J shed 2 bases, and the junction held 8 bases outside the gene matches. This CDR3 has 16 residues. Germline V gene sequence: CDR1 SGHVS, CDR2 FQNEAQ. The CDR3 sequence: CASSYPRLAVQETQYF. The DNA for the CDR3 is TGTGCCAGCAGCTACCCCCGACTAGCGGTACAAGAGACCCAGTACTTC.